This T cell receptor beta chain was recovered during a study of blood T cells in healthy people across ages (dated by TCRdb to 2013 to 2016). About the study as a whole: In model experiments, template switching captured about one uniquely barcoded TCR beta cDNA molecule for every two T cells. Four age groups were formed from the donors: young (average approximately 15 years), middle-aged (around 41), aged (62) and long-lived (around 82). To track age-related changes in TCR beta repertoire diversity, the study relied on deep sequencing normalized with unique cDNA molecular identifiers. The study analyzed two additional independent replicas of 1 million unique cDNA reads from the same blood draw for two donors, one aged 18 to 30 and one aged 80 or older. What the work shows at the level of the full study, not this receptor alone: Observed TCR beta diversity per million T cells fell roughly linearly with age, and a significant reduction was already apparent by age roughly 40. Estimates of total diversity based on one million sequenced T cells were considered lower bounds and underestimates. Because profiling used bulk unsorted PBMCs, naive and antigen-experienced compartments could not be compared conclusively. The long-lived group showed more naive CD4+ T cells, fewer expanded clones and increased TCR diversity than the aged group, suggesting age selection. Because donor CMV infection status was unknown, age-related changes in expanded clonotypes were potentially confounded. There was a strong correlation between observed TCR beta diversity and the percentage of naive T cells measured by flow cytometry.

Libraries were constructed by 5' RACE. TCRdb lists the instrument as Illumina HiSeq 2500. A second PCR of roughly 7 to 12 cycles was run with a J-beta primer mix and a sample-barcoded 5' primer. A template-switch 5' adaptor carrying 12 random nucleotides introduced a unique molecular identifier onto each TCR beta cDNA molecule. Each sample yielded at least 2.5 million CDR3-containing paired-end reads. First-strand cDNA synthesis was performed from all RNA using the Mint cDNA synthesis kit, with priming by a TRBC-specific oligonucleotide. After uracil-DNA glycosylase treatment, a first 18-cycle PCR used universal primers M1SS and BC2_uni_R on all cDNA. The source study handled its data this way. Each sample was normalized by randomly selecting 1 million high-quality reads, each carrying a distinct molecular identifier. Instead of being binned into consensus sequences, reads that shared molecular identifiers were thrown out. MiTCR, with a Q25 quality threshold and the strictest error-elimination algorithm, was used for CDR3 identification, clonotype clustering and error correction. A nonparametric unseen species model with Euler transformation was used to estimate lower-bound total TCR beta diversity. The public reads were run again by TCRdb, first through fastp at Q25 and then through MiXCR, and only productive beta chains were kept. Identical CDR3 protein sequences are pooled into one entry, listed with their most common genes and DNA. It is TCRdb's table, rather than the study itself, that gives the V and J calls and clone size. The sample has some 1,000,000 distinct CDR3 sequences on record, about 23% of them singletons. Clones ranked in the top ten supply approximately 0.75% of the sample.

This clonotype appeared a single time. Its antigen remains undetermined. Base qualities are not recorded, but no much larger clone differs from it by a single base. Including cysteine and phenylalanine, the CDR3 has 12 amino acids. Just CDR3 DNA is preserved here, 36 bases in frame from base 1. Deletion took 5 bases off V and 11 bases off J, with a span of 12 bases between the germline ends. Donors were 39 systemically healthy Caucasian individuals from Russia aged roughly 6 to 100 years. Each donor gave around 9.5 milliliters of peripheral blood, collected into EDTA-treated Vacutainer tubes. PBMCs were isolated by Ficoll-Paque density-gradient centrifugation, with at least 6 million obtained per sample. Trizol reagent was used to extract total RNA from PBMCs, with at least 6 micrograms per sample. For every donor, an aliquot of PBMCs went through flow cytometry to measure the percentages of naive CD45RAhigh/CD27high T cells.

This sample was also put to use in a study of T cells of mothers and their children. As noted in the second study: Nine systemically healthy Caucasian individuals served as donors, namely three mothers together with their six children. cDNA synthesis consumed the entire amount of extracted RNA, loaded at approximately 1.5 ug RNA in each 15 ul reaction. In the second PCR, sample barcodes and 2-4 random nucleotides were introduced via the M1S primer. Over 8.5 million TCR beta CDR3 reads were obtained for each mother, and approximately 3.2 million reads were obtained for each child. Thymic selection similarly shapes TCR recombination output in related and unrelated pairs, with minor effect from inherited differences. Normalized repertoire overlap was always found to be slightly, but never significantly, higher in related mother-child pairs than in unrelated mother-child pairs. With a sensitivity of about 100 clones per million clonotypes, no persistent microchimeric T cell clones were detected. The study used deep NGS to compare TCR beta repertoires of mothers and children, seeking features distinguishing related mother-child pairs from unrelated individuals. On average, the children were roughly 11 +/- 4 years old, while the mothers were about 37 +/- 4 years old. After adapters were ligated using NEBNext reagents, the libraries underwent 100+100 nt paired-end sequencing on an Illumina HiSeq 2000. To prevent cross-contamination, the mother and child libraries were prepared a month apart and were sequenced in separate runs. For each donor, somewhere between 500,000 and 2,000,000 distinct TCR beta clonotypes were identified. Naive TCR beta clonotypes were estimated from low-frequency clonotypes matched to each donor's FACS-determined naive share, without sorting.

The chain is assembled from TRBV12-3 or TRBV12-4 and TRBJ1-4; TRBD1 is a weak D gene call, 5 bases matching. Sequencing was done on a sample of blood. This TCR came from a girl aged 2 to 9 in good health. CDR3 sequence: CASSQGTVKLFF. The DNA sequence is TGTGCCAGCAGTCAAGGGACGGTGAAACTGTTTTTT.